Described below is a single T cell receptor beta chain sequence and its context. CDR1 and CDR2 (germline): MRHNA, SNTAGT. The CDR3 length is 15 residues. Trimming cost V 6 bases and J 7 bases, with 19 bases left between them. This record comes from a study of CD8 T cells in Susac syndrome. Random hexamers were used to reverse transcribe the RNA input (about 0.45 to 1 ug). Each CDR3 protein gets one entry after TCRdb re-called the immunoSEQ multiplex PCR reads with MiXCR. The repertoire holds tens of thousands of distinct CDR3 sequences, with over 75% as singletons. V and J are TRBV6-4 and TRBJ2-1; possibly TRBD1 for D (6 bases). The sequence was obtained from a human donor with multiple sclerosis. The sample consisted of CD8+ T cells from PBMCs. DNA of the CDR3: TGTGCCAGCAGCCCGGACAGTGGGGCCCCTAATGAGCAGTTCTTC. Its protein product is CASSPDSGAPNEQFF.